The 20 T cell receptor beta chains reported below all come from one sample, sequenced in a study of T cell repertoires in aging, cancer and after chemotherapy. TRB rearrangements spanning V, D and J were amplified using mixed TRB-A/B primers. TCRdb redid the calling of the multiplex PCR reads with MiXCR, one entry per CDR3 protein. The repertoire holds about 5,800 distinct CDR3 sequences, with 20% to 25% as singletons. Amplification of TCR beta used genomic DNA extracted from peripheral blood. The sample comprised blood. These receptors were taken from a human donor with a blood cancer.

The rearrangement joins TRBV7-3 to TRBJ1-2; perhaps TRBD1 as D (5 bases). CDR1 is SGHTA and CDR2 is FQGTGA in the germline V gene. The V and J ends lost 5 bases and 4 bases respectively, with 14 bases between them. The CDR3 is made up of 14 amino acids. This CDR3 is CASSAPDSSYGYTF. The CDR3 DNA is TGTGCCAGCAGCGCACCCGACAGCAGCTATGGCTACACCTTC. Variable domain in full (rest from reference TRBV7-3 and TRBJ1-2): GAGVSQTPSNKVTEKGKYVELRCDPISGHTALYWYRQSLGQGPEFLIYFQGTGAADDSGLPNDRFFAVRPEGSVSTLKIQRTERGDSAVYLCASSAPDSSYGYTFGSGTRLTVV.

This clonotype was picked up a small number of times. The genes are TRBV11-2 and TRBJ2-7; tentatively, D is TRBD1 or TRBD2 (5 bases each). The germline V and J ends were trimmed by 1 base and 3 bases, with 10 bases remaining between them. This CDR3 spans 14 amino acids. Per germline, CDR1 SGHAT and CDR2 FQNNGV. CDR3 nucleotides: TGTGCCAGCAGCTTAGTGGGGGAACGCTACGAGCAGTACTTC. It encodes CASSLVGERYEQYF.

This clonotype was detected only a few times. This chain uses TRBV5-6 with TRBJ1-2; 9 bases are shared with TRBD1. In germline, CDR1 is SGHDT, CDR2 YYEEEE. The CDR3 spans 13 residues. The J segment lost 8 bases and the V segment lost 4 bases, leaving 6 bases of the junction unmatched. The CDR3: CASSVQGAGGYTF. CDR3 in DNA: TGTGCCAGCAGCGTACAGGGGGCCGGGGGCTACACCTTC.

This clonotype was found a few times. This rearrangement joins TRBV20-1 to TRBJ1-4; D uncertain. Germline-derived CDR1 and CDR2 are DFQATT and SNEGSKA (reference sequence). Trimming shortened V by 6 bases and J by 0 bases, and 2 bases separated the two germline ends. The CDR3 sequence is 11 residues long. The DNA for the CDR3 is TGCAGTGCCCCAACTAATGAAAAACTGTTTTTT. Protein: CSAPTNEKLFF.

This clonotype was observed a single time. The V call is TRBV21-1, the J call TRBJ2-1; the table's D call of TRBD2 was not tested on the DNA. TRBV21-1 is deemed a pseudogene. The CDR3 consists of 17 residues. The CDR3 region is CASTKKTSGSPYNEQFF. The CDR3 nucleotides read TGTGCCAGCACCAAAAAGACTAGCGGGAGCCCCTACAATGAGCAGTTCTTC.

Sample share makes this clonotype medium-sized. This chain joins TRBV6-1 and TRBJ2-7, with 7 bases identical to TRBD1. There are 14 residues in the CDR3. The germline V gene has CDR1 MNHNS and CDR2 SASEGT. Losses at the gene ends were 7 bases for V and 0 bases for J; bases not matched to a gene: 6. The CDR3 sequence is CASKGQGDSYEQYF. CDR3 in DNA: TGTGCCAGCAAAGGGCAGGGGGACTCCTACGAGCAGTACTTC.

By sample fraction, this clonotype is medium-sized. V usage is TRBV19 and J usage is TRBJ1-5; weak D call: TRBD1 (5 bases). Germline V gene lookup returns CDR1 LNHDA and CDR2 SQIVND (reference sequence). V was cut by 3 bases and J by 7 bases, with 10 bases left in between. This CDR3 is 13 amino acids long. CDR3 residues: CASSIGAAQPQHF. The DNA of the CDR3 is TGTGCCAGTAGTATCGGGGCAGCCCAGCCCCAGCATTTT. The full variable domain, its missing parts supplied by reference TRBV19 and TRBJ1-5, is DGGITQSPKYLFRKEGQNVTLSCEQNLNHDAMYWYRQDPGQGLRLIYYSQIVNDFQKGDIAEGYSVSREKKESFPLTVTSAQKNPTAFYLCASSIGAAQPQHFGDGTRLSIL.

The genes are TRBV7-9 and TRBJ2-3; 10 bases match TRBD2. CDR1 is SEHNR, CDR2 FQNEAQ, per germline (reference sequence). J was trimmed by 6 bases and V by 5 bases; bases with no gene match: 5. The CDR3 loop spans 14 amino acids. CDR3 loop: CASSVTSGYDTQYF. CDR3 in DNA: TGTGCCAGCAGCGTGACTAGCGGGTACGATACGCAGTATTTT.

In this sample, this clonotype is medium-sized. This chain links TRBV6-5 with TRBJ2-5; no definite D call. This CDR3 comprises 12 residues. Germline CDR1 and CDR2: MNHEY and SVGAGI. Trimming cost V 5 bases and J 3 bases, with 7 bases left between them. The DNA of the CDR3 is TGTGCCAGCAGTGACACCAAAGAGACCCAGTACTTC. It translates to CASSDTKETQYF.

V is TRBV5-1 and J is TRBJ2-3; 11 nucleotides align to TRBD2. CDR3 size: 21 residues. The germline V gene has CDR1 SGHRS and CDR2 YFSETQ. With V trimmed by 3 bases and J by 2 bases, 20 bases remained unmatched. The CDR3 nucleotides read TGCGCCAGCAGCTCGGGACTAGCGGCCCCAGGCACCCCTCTAGCCACAGATACGCAGTATTTT. Protein sequence: CASSSGLAAPGTPLATDTQYF. Full variable domain (outside the CDR3, taken from reference TRBV5-1 and TRBJ2-3): KAGVTQTPRYLIKTRGQQVTLSCSPISGHRSVSWYQQTPGQGLQFLFEYFSETQRNKGNFPGRFSGRQFSNSRSEMNVSTLELGDSALYLCASSSGLAAPGTPLATDTQYFGPGTRLTVL.

DNA for the CDR3: TGCGCCAGCAGCCAGGACAGGGGGAAAGAGACCCAGTACTTC. Protein sequence: CASSQDRGKETQYF. The genes are TRBV5-1 and TRBJ2-5; TRBD1 aligns across 10 bases. Looked up from germline, CDR1 is SGHRS and CDR2 is YFSETQ. CDR3 length: 14 amino acids. The J segment lost 3 bases and the V segment lost 4 bases, leaving 3 bases of the junction unmatched.

The CDR3 sequence: CASSRVGWGNTGELFF. As DNA, the CDR3 is TGCGCCAGCAGCAGAGTGGGATGGGGAAACACCGGGGAGCTGTTTTTT. The genes are TRBV5-1 and TRBJ2-2; D gene ambiguous. V was pared by 4 bases and J by 2 bases, with 15 bases between. The CDR3 covers 16 residues. Germline CDR1 and CDR2: SGHRS and YFSETQ.

This clonotype was counted between two and nine times. The rearrangement uses TRBV6-4 and TRBJ1-2, with D uncertain. The germline V gene encodes CDR1 MRHNA and CDR2 SNTAGT. There are 15 residues in the CDR3. V lost 3 bases to trimming and J lost 3 bases, with 14 bases between them. For the CDR3, the DNA is TGTGCCAGCAGTGAGACCACAGAGGAACACTATGGCTACACCTTC. Translating it yields CASSETTEEHYGYTF.

The CDR3 loop is CASSYGGAVAEAFF. DNA for the CDR3: TGTGCCAGCAGTTACGGGGGGGCGGTGGCTGAAGCTTTCTTT. V usage is TRBV6-6 and J usage is TRBJ1-1; weak D call: TRBD1 (6 bases). CDR1 and CDR2 from the germline V gene are MNHNY and SVGAGI (reference sequence). V was pared by 2 bases and J by 6 bases, with 13 bases between. The CDR3 is 14 residues long.

This clonotype is termed medium-sized. This chain joins TRBV19 and TRBJ1-6; 8 positions match TRBD1. This CDR3 has 15 amino acids. V lost 1 base to trimming and J lost 9 bases; unmatched junction nucleotides: 5. CDR1 and CDR2 (germline): LNHDA, SQIVND (reference sequence). The CDR3: CASSIVGQGGSPLHF. For the CDR3, the DNA is TGTGCCAGTAGTATAGTCGGACAGGGTGGTTCACCCCTCCACTTT.

V usage is TRBV12-3 or TRBV12-4 and J usage is TRBJ2-5; no clear D. This CDR3 is 14 amino acids long. The germline V and J ends were trimmed by 8 bases and 5 bases, with 18 bases remaining between them. CDR3 bases: TGTGCCAGCTGCAGGACGTGGGAAGCGGAGACCCAGTACTTC. Translating gives CASCRTWEAETQYF.

This rearrangement joins TRBV5-5 to TRBJ1-2; 7 bases align to TRBD1. V lost 0 bases to trimming and J lost 5 bases; unmatched junction nucleotides: 13. Germline CDR1 SGHKS, CDR2 YYEKEE (reference sequence). CDR3 size: 17 residues. For the CDR3, the DNA is TGTGCCAGCAGCTTGGGCCCAGGACAGGCCACGGCATATGGCTACACCTTC. Translated: CASSLGPGQATAYGYTF.

The CDR3 DNA reads TGTGCCAGCAGCGTAGAGGGGTTGGCAGATACGCAGTATTTT. Amino acids: CASSVEGLADTQYF. The V gene is TRBV9, the J gene TRBJ2-3; tentative D call: TRBD1 (5 bases). Per germline, CDR1 SGDLS and CDR2 YYNGEE. V was pared by 0 bases and J by 4 bases, with 9 bases between. The CDR3 has 14 residues.

By share of the sample, this clonotype is medium-sized (0.01 to 0.1%). V gene TRBV6-5 combines with J gene TRBJ1-2; D call uncertain. V was shortened by 2 bases and J by 4 bases, with 8 bases between the two germline ends. Looked up from germline, CDR1 is MNHEY and CDR2 is SVGAGI. The CDR3 sequence is 13 residues long. CDR3 nucleotides: TGTGCCAGCAGTTACGGGCAGGTCTATGGCTACACCTTC. This gives the protein CASSYGQVYGYTF.

By its share, this clonotype is medium-sized. The genes are TRBV19 and TRBJ2-3, with D possibly being TRBD1 (6 bases). V shed 1 base and J shed 3 bases, with 14 bases lying between them. This CDR3 contains 16 residues. Germline V gene lookup returns CDR1 LNHDA and CDR2 SQIVND (reference sequence). CDR3 sequence reads: CASSIGLARGTDTQYF. The CDR3 region has the DNA TGTGCCAGTAGTATAGGCCTAGCAAGGGGGACAGATACGCAGTATTTT.